In its sample, the clone carrying this T cell receptor (beta chain) was seen a few times. V shed 0 bases, J shed 9 bases, and the junction held 7 bases outside the gene matches. Per germline, CDR1 LNHDA and CDR2 SQIVND (reference sequence). The CDR3 loop spans 15 amino acids. This sample is drawn from a study of cytomegalovirus exposure and HLA in healthy donors. 60 Vbeta and 13 Jbeta primers were used in PCR. Only in-frame clones appear in the TCRdb table, and some are missing; sequencing was by immunoSEQ multiplex PCR. Among tens of thousands of clones listed, nearly 80% were seen once. This chain connects TRBV19 to TRBJ2-1, with 8 bases that match TRBD1. Sequencing was carried out using PBMCs. The sequence derives from a woman between 40 and 50 years old in good health and CMV-seropositive. CDR3 coding DNA: TGTGCCAGTAGTATAGACGGCAGGGGGCGGGGTGAGCAGTTCTTC. It encodes CASSIDGRGRGEQFF.